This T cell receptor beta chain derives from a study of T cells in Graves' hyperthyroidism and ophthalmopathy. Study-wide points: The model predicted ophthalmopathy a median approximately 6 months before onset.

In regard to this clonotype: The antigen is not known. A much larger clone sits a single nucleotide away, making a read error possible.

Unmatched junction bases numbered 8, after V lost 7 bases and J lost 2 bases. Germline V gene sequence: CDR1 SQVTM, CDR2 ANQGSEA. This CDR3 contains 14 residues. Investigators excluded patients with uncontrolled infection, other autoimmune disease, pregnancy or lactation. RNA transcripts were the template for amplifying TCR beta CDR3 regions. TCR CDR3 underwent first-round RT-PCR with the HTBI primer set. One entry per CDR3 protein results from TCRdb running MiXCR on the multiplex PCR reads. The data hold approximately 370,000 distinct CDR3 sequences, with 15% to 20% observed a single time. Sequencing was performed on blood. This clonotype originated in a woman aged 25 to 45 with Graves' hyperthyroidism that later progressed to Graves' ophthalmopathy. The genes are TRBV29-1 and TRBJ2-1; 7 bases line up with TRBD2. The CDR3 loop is CSARVGGAYNEQFF. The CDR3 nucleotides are TGCAGCGCCCGGGTGGGGGGGGCCTACAATGAGCAGTTCTTC.